The 14 T cell receptor beta chains reported below all come from one sample, sequenced in a study of T-cell memory formation after mild COVID-19. TCRdb used MiXCR to reprocess the 5' RACE reads, holding one entry per CDR3 protein. The sample contains approximately 450,000 distinct CDR3 sequences, roughly 18% of which appear only once. Sequencing used PBMCs or a T cell subset sorted from them (not recorded which). The origin of the receptors is an adult woman who had mild COVID-19 (a few samples of this study predate the infection). Cell type and time point are not known.

This clonotype was detected a few times. The chain's CDR3 is CSVGDRQETQYF. DNA for the CDR3: TGCAGCGTTGGGGACAGACAAGAGACCCAGTACTTC. This rearrangement joins TRBV29-1 to TRBJ2-5; 7 bases align to TRBD1. The CDR3 runs 12 residues. The ends lost 4 bases at V and 2 bases at J; junction bases unmatched: 1. Germline CDR1 reads SQVTM; CDR2 reads ANQGSEA. Complete variable domain (other parts from reference TRBV29-1 and TRBJ2-5): SAVISQKPSRDICQRGTSLTIQCQVDSQVTMMFWYRQQPGQSLTLIATANQGSEATYESGFVIDKFPISRPNLTFSTLTVSNMSPEDSSIYLCSVGDRQETQYFGPGTRLLVL.

This clonotype was seen a few times. V and J are TRBV29-1 and TRBJ2-3; 8 bases fit TRBD2. The CDR3 totals 15 residues. Per germline, CDR1 SQVTM and CDR2 ANQGSEA. The junction had 7 bases not matched to a gene; V was cut back by 3 bases and J by 2 bases. The CDR3 DNA reads as TGCAGCGTTGATTGGCGGGAGGAGTACACAGATACGCAGTATTTT. Protein: CSVDWREEYTDTQYF.

This clonotype has just a few counts. The chain links TRBV5-1 to TRBJ2-7; 9 nucleotides line up with TRBD1. Per the germline V gene, CDR1 is SGHRS and CDR2 is YFSETQ. V lost 0 bases to trimming and J lost 5 bases; unmatched junction nucleotides: 6. The CDR3 consists of 15 residues. The CDR3 is CASSLGGQGFNEQYF. DNA for the CDR3: TGCGCCAGCAGCTTGGGGGGACAGGGATTCAACGAGCAGTACTTC.

The chain carries TRBV18 and TRBJ2-3; D unclear. CDR3 length: 15 residues. CDR1 is KGHSH, CDR2 LQKENI, per germline. Trimming shortened V by 3 bases and J by 0 bases, and 10 bases separated the two germline ends. The CDR3, as DNA: TGTGCCAGCTCACCGCTGGCGAGCAGCACAGATACGCAGTATTTT. Its translation is CASSPLASSTDTQYF.

The genes are TRBV12-3 or TRBV12-4 and TRBJ1-5, with D tentatively TRBD1 (5 bases). V lost 6 bases and J 0 bases, leaving 18 bases between the germline ends. The CDR3 is made up of 17 amino acids. The CDR3 DNA follows: TGTGCCAGCAGCGATGCAAGGGGCTTTTATAGCAATCAGCCCCAGCATTTT. Translated, it gives CASSDARGFYSNQPQHF.

The chain carries TRBV7-8 and TRBJ1-4; TRBD1 is a possible D gene (5 bases). Per germline, CDR1 SGHVS and CDR2 FQNEAQ. This CDR3 is 13 amino acids long. V dropped 4 bases and J dropped 8 bases, with 11 bases sitting between them. DNA for the CDR3: TGTGCCAGCAGCTCCGGGACGGTCGAAAAACTGTTTTTT. Translating gives CASSSGTVEKLFF.

This clonotype was counted between two and nine times. The chain has TRBV20-1 and TRBJ2-3; 10 bases agree with TRBD2. Per germline, CDR1 DFQATT and CDR2 SNEGSKA (reference sequence). Losses at the gene ends were 2 bases for V and 4 bases for J; bases not matched to a gene: 3. This CDR3 has 14 residues. CDR3 nucleotides: TGCAGTGCTAGAATGAGCGGGAGGGCAGATACGCAGTATTTT. Its translation: CSARMSGRADTQYF.

The table lists this clonotype with a few counts. J is TRBJ2-6 and V is TRBV9; D is undetermined. The CDR3 consists of 17 residues. Germline CDR1 and CDR2: SGDLS and YYNGEE. The V end was cut by 0 bases, the J end by 0 bases, with 10 bases between. The CDR3 region has the DNA TGTGCCAGCAGCGTAGGGGCAGGTTTCTCTGGGGCCAACGTCCTGACTTTC. This codes for CASSVGAGFSGANVLTF.

This clonotype came up a few times. The genes are TRBV4-1 and TRBJ2-7; D is possibly TRBD1 or TRBD2 (5 bases each). CDR1 and CDR2 (germline): MGHRA, YSYEKL. The ends were cut back, 4 bases at V and 5 bases at J, with 15 bases in the middle. CDR3 size: 14 residues. CDR3 sequence reads: CASSLGAVGNEQYF. In nucleotides, the CDR3 is TGCGCCAGCAGCCTCGGGGCAGTCGGTAACGAGCAGTACTTC.

This clonotype was recorded a few times. CDR3 nucleotides: TGCAGTGCTAGCTGGCGAGGGACGAACACTGAAGCTTTCTTT. Translating gives CSASWRGTNTEAFF. This rearrangement joins TRBV20-1 to TRBJ1-1; tentative D call: TRBD1 (5 bases). There are 14 residues in the CDR3. Trimming left V 3 bases short and J 1 base short, with 12 bases between. Germline lookup yields CDR1 DFQATT and CDR2 SNEGSKA (reference sequence).

This clonotype was detected only a few times. The chain combines TRBV5-5 with TRBJ1-2; 7 bases line up with TRBD1. Germline V CDR1 and CDR2: SGHKS, YYEKEE (reference sequence). Trimming took 4 bases from V and 5 from J; bases not matched to a gene: 11. This CDR3 has 15 amino acids. The DNA for the CDR3 is TGTGCCAGCAGCCGAGACAGGGCCAGTTTGTATGGCTACACCTTC. It specifies CASSRDRASLYGYTF.

This clonotype was seen more than once but under ten times. The chain combines TRBV7-8 with TRBJ2-3; TRBD1 matches 9 bases. The CDR3 length is 14 residues. After removal of 4 bases from V and 5 bases from J, the junction contained 4 bases not matched to a gene. Germline lookup yields CDR1 SGHVS and CDR2 FQNEAQ. The CDR3 is CASSSQGAGDTQYF. The CDR3 DNA reads as TGTGCCAGCAGCTCACAGGGGGCCGGAGATACGCAGTATTTT.

The genes are TRBV4-1 and TRBJ2-1; D not resolved. Trimming took off 1 base at V and 5 bases at J, with 6 bases between the two ends. The germline gives CDR1 MGHRA, CDR2 YSYEKL. CDR3 length: 13 residues. CDR3 sequence: CASSQGDHNEQFF. DNA of the CDR3: TGCGCCAGCAGCCAAGGGGATCACAATGAGCAGTTCTTC.

The rearrangement joins TRBV7-2 to TRBJ2-1; D is undetermined. This CDR3 has 13 residues. Germline CDR1 SGHTA, CDR2 FQGNSA. Between the trimmed V and J ends, which lost 2 bases and 8 bases, there was a span of 10 bases. CDR3 sequence (DNA): TGTGCCAGCAGCTTAAGCCCTCGGGATGAGCAGTTCTTC. It encodes CASSLSPRDEQFF.